The entry below gives a single TCR beta chain sequence along with its context. What it binds is not known. These data are taken from a study of shared clonotypes between healthy human individuals. Study summary: Two women and a few men aged 18 to 49 served as donors. Donors had three CD4 naive, three CD4 memory, two CD8 naive and one CD8 memory plate apiece.

Study-wide findings and caveats: Around 5% was the fraction of naive CD4 clonotypes found shared across a handful of donors.

Using approximately 200 ng DNA, around 30,000 T cell genomes, the sorted-subset replicate PCRs were run. Some clones are missing from TCRdb's copy, which holds only in-frame ones; the method was immunoSEQ multiplex PCR. Of about 2.4 million clones in the sample, approximately 93% are singletons; the top ten hold roughly 0.36%. Sequenced sample: naive CD4+ T cells from PBMCs. Documented subset: CD45RA+ positively selected. The TCR originated in a man aged 18 to 35 in good health. Some clones in this sample may be carry-over from other donors' samples.

The CDR3 is CASSLAGTGAYEQYF. DNA of the CDR3: TGTGCCAGCAGCTTAGCCGGGACAGGGGCCTACGAGCAGTACTTC. The rearrangement links TRBV7-9 to TRBJ2-5, with 10 positions matching TRBD1. The DNA end is more similar to TRBJ2-7, so the J call may be wrong. Germline CDR1 reads SEHNR; CDR2 reads FQNEAQ (reference sequence). The CDR3 runs 15 residues.